These T cell receptor beta chains were read from a single sample in a study of T-cell memory formation after mild COVID-19. Each CDR3 protein is one row after TCRdb ran MiXCR on the 5' RACE reads. This table holds around 300,000 distinct CDR3 sequences, around 8% found once. Input material: PBMCs or a T cell subset sorted from them (not recorded which). Receptor source: a young man who had mild COVID-19 (a few samples of this study predate the infection). Cell type and time point are not known. Both conserved end residues are part of each CDR3. A D gene is named only where the DNA matches it firmly. Part of the rows lack a size; the others show once, few, many or a class for expanded clones.

>-|-|TRBJ1-1|TRBV29-1
CSVVVGTRSTEAFF
TGCAGCGTTGTTGTTGGGACAAGGAGTACTGAAGCTTTCTTT
>-|few|TRBJ1-2|TRBV3-1
CASSQAPLKRGYGYTF
TGTGCCAGCAGCCAAGCCCCCCTGAAGAGGGGTTATGGCTACACCTTC
>TRBD2|-|TRBJ2-5|TRBV7-3
CASSLSGGDSETQYF
TGTGCCAGCAGCTTAAGCGGGGGGGACTCCGAGACCCAGTACTTC
>-|many|TRBJ2-1|TRBV5-1
CASRTLYGDTEGVF
TGCGCCAGCAGAACCCTGTACGGGGACACCGAAGGTGTCTTC
>TRBD1|-|TRBJ1-5|TRBV7-9
CASSSHTGGNQPQHF
TGTGCCAGCAGCTCCCACACAGGGGGCAATCAGCCCCAGCATTTT
>-|-|TRBJ2-1|TRBV5-1
CASSVRGPSAYNEQFF
TGCGCCAGCAGCGTCCGCGGGCCGAGCGCCTACAATGAGCAGTTCTTC
>-|many|TRBJ1-1|TRBV9
CASSQGDRTYEAFF
TGTGCCAGCAGCCAGGGCGACAGGACGTACGAAGCTTTCTTT
>-|-|TRBJ1-1|TRBV29-1
CSVERYTEAFF
TGCAGCGTTGAGAGGTACACTGAAGCTTTCTTT
>TRBD1|few|TRBJ2-2|TRBV12-3/TRBV12-4
CASSLPDRVPGELFF
TGTGCCAGCAGCCTCCCTGACAGGGTCCCCGGGGAGCTGTTTTTT
>-|few|TRBJ1-5|TRBV18
CASSPGNSNQPQHF
TGTGCCAGCTCACCAGGAAATAGCAATCAGCCCCAGCATTTT
>-|-|TRBJ1-3|TRBV6-1
CASSAENTRNTIYF
TGTGCCAGCAGCGCGGAAAATACTCGGAACACCATATATTTT
>-|-|TRBJ2-6|TRBV6-2/TRBV6-3
CASRTAGANVLTF
TGTGCCAGCAGGACGGCCGGGGCCAACGTCCTGACTTTC
>-|few|TRBJ2-1|TRBV18
CASSTYGAVNEQFF
TGTGCCAGCTCAACCTATGGGGCGGTGAATGAGCAGTTCTTC
>-|-|TRBJ2-3|TRBV18
CASSLKGRPFTDTQYF
TGTGCCAGCTCACTTAAGGGGCGGCCCTTCACAGATACGCAGTATTTT
>TRBD2|-|TRBJ2-7|TRBV11-2
CASSLTSGPSYEQYF
TGTGCCAGCAGCTTAACTAGCGGGCCTTCCTACGAGCAGTACTTC
>TRBD2|many|TRBJ2-6|TRBV5-6
CASSPGLSGANVLTF
TGTGCCAGCAGCCCGGGACTATCCGGGGCCAACGTCCTGACTTTC
>TRBD1|-|TRBJ2-7|TRBV5-1
CASSLARGHEQYF
TGCGCCAGCAGCTTGGCCAGGGGGCACGAGCAGTACTTC
>TRBD1|-|TRBJ1-4|TRBV7-9
CATTVTGREKLFF
TGTGCCACCACGGTGACAGGGAGAGAAAAACTGTTTTTT
>-|-|TRBJ2-3|TRBV24-1
CATSEAATSVTDTQYF
TGTGCCACCAGTGAGGCAGCCACCTCCGTCACAGATACGCAGTATTTT